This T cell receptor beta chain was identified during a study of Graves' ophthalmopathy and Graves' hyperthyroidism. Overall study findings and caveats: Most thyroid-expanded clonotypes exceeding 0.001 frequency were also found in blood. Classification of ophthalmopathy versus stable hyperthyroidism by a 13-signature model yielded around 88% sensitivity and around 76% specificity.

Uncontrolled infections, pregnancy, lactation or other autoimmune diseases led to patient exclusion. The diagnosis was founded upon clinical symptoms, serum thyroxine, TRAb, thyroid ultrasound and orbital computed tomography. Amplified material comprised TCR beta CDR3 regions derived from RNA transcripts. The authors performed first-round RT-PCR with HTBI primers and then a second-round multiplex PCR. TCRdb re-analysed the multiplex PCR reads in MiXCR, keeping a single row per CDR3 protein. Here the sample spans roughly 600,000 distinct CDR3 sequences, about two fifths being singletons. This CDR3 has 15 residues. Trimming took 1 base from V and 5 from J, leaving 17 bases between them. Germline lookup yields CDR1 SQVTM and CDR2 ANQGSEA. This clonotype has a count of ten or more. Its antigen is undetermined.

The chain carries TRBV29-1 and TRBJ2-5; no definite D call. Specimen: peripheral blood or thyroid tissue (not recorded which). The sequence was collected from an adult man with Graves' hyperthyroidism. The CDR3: CSVEGWVVEGETQYF. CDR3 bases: TGCAGCGTTGAAGGGTGGGTGGTAGAAGGGGAGACCCAGTACTTC.